The T cell receptor beta chain under discussion was sequenced for a study of blood T cell repertoires in COVID-19. As originally analysed: It was from reference gene primer amplification that nucleated cell counts were estimated. Repertoires were generated with immunoSEQ multiplex PCR, while TCRdb's copy carries only in-frame clones and drops some. From that table come the V and J calls and clone size; the DNA was used to work out D and trimming. The sample includes approximately 300,000 clones, approximately 91% seen only once; the top ten take 3.9%. Participant ages covered about 18 to 95 years across 24 US areas. Allocation to cohorts depended on clinical history reported by the participants. CDR3 length equals 17 residues. CDR1 is LGHNA and CDR2 is YSLEER in the germline V gene. With 1 base clipped from V and 5 bases from J, the junction kept 9 bases outside the gene matches.

The sample comprised PBMCs or T cells enriched from blood (not recorded which). The sequence came from a woman aged 25 to 39 who had been exposed to COVID-19. This chain connects TRBV4-3 to TRBJ2-2; 8 positions match TRBD2. The CDR3 nucleotides read TGCGCCAGCAGCCAAGGGAGGGTAGCGGGGAAAACCGGGGAGCTGTTTTTT. This encodes CASSQGRVAGKTGELFF.